The 30 T cell receptor beta chains presented below share a single source sample, sequenced in a study of CD8 T cells in Susac syndrome. Reverse transcription of roughly 0.45 to 1 ug RNA used random hexamers. TCRdb used MiXCR to reprocess the immunoSEQ multiplex PCR reads, holding one entry per CDR3 protein. Of fewer than 200,000 distinct CDR3 sequences listed, about 93% are singletons. The sequenced material came from CD4+ T cells from PBMCs. Every receptor here comes from a human donor in good health.

This clonotype was seen a single time. This chain joins TRBV9 and TRBJ2-1, with D tentatively TRBD2 (7 bases). Germline V gene data show CDR1 as SGDLS and CDR2 as YYNGEE. CDR3 size: 15 residues. The V gene lost 3 bases and the J gene lost 3 bases, with 13 bases spanning the gap. For the CDR3, the DNA is TGTGCCAGCAGCGGACCGGGGGGCCGCTACAATGAGCAGTTCTTC. It codes for CASSGPGGRYNEQFF.

V usage is TRBV3-1 and J usage is TRBJ1-5; possible D gene TRBD1, 5 bases. The CDR3 covers 14 residues. V lost 1 base and J 6 bases, leaving 10 bases between the germline ends. The germline V gene encodes CDR1 LGHDT and CDR2 YNNKEL (reference sequence). The CDR3 sequence is CASSQGRGGQPQHF. CDR3 nucleotide sequence: TGTGCCAGCAGCCAAGGGAGGGGAGGTCAGCCCCAGCATTTT.

The CDR3 nucleotides read TGTGCTAGCAGCTTAGCGCCTACACAGAACTACGAGCAGTACGTC. Protein product: CASSLAPTQNYEQYV. V usage is TRBV7-7 and J usage is TRBJ2-7, with D possibly TRBD2 on 5 matching bases. Germline V gene lookup returns CDR1 SSHAT and CDR2 FNYEAQ (reference sequence). This CDR3 contains 15 residues.

This clonotype came up once. The rearrangement links TRBV4-3 to TRBJ1-2; D unclear. The CDR3 spans 13 residues. V was trimmed by 1 base and J by 8 bases, leaving 11 bases between them. The V gene's germline CDR1 is LGHNA and CDR2 YSLEER. The CDR3 coding sequence is TGCGCCAGCAGCCAAGGCTCCCTTGGGGGCTACACCTTC. Its protein is CASSQGSLGGYTF.

V is TRBV7-9 and J is TRBJ2-4; unclear D gene. Germline CDR1 is SEHNR and CDR2 is FQNEAQ (reference sequence). The CDR3 contains 13 residues. The V gene lost 1 base and the J gene lost 3 bases, with 4 bases spanning the gap. In DNA, the CDR3 is TGTGCCAGCAGCTTAGTTGACAAAAACATTCAGTACTTC. As protein: CASSLVDKNIQYF. Using reference TRBV7-9 and TRBJ2-4 for the parts outside the CDR3, the full variable domain is DTGVSQNPRHKITKRGQNVTFRCDPISEHNRLYWYRQTLGQGPEFLTYFQNEAQLEKSRLLSDRFSAERPKGSFSTLEIQRTEQGDSAMYLCASSLVDKNIQYFGAGTRLSVL.

The chain uses TRBV15 and TRBJ2-3; D is unresolved. The CDR3 extends over 13 amino acids. Germline values: CDR1 LNHNV, CDR2 YYDKDF (reference sequence). The ends were cut back, 7 bases at V and 3 bases at J, with 11 bases in the middle. The CDR3 bases are TGTGCCACCACGACGGACCGTACAGATACGCAGTATTTT. This gives the protein CATTTDRTDTQYF.

The chain links TRBV2 to TRBJ2-3; 9 bases fit TRBD1. The CDR3 covers 14 residues. The germline CDR1 and CDR2 sequences are SNHLY and FYNNEI. V lost 7 bases and J lost 3; bases outside the gene matches: 5. CDR3 bases: TGTGCCAGCACCTCACAGGGGGCGACAGATACGCAGTATTTT. This translates into CASTSQGATDTQYF.

This rearrangement joins TRBV9 to TRBJ2-3; 7 bases agree with TRBD2. This CDR3 is 14 amino acids long. V shed 0 bases and J 6 bases; nucleotides not matched to a gene: 4. Germline V gene sequence: CDR1 SGDLS, CDR2 YYNGEE. CDR3 sequence: CASSVDTSEDTQYF. CDR3 DNA: TGTGCCAGCAGCGTAGATACTAGCGAGGATACGCAGTATTTT.

The chain is built from TRBV15 and TRBJ2-5; D gene ambiguous. Germline V gene data show CDR1 as LNHNV and CDR2 as YYDKDF (reference sequence). The CDR3 runs 15 residues. Between the trimmed V and J ends, which lost 7 bases and 0 bases, there was a span of 15 bases. The chain's CDR3 is CATKGSLLYQETQYF. CDR3 sequence (DNA): TGTGCCACCAAAGGCAGCCTGTTATACCAAGAGACCCAGTACTTC.

The chain recombines TRBV19 with TRBJ2-1; unclear D gene. The germline V and J ends were trimmed by 9 bases and 0 bases, with 15 bases remaining between them. Germline assignment: CDR1 LNHDA and CDR2 SQIVND (reference sequence). The CDR3 runs 15 residues. The CDR3 here is CASRVNRDSYNEQFF. The CDR3 DNA reads TGTGCCAGCCGCGTCAACAGAGACTCCTACAATGAGCAGTTCTTC.

The chain recombines TRBV25-1 with TRBJ2-3; tentative D call: TRBD2 (6 bases). Germline-derived CDR1 and CDR2 are MGHDK and SYGVNS. The CDR3 is 15 residues long. The ends were cut back, 2 bases at V and 4 bases at J, with 13 bases in the middle. Here the CDR3 reads CASSEGGVWADTQYF. The CDR3 nucleotides read TGTGCCAGCAGTGAAGGAGGGGTCTGGGCAGATACGCAGTATTTT.

The V call is TRBV7-2, the J call TRBJ1-1; D is unclear. V lost 0 bases, J lost 4 bases, and 0 bases lay in between. The CDR3 sequence is 11 residues long. Germline V gene data show CDR1 as SGHTA and CDR2 as FQGNSA. Written as DNA, the CDR3 is TGTGCCAGCAGCTTAGCCACTGAAGCTTTCTTT. It specifies CASSLATEAFF.

V usage is TRBV12-3 or TRBV12-4 and J usage is TRBJ1-2; no reliable D call. The CDR3 extends over 12 amino acids. V was cut by 7 bases and J by 4 bases, with 10 bases left in between. In DNA form, the CDR3 reads TGTGCCAGCACCTTAGGACCCTATGGCTACACCTTC. This encodes CASTLGPYGYTF.

The rearrangement uses TRBV12-3 or TRBV12-4 and TRBJ2-3; possibly TRBD2 for D (6 bases). The CDR3 loop spans 15 amino acids. Between the trimmed V and J ends, which lost 7 bases and 2 bases, there was a span of 16 bases. CDR3 DNA: TGTGCCAGCACTCAAACCCGGGGGTCCACAGATACGCAGTATTTT. Protein: CASTQTRGSTDTQYF.

V is TRBV5-1 and J is TRBJ1-1; 11 bases fit TRBD1. J lost 6 bases, V lost 5 bases, and 6 bases had no gene match. Germline lookup yields CDR1 SGHRS and CDR2 YFSETQ. This CDR3 is built from 14 residues. CDR3 amino acids: CASSPGTGGSEAFF. CDR3 nucleotides: TGCGCCAGCAGTCCCGGGACAGGGGGGTCTGAAGCTTTCTTT.

The chain joins TRBV5-1 to TRBJ2-1, with 8 bases aligning to TRBD1. CDR3 length equals 17 residues. V was pared by 0 bases and J by 6 bases, with 11 bases of the junction left unmatched. Germline-derived CDR1 and CDR2 are SGHRS and YFSETQ. The DNA of the CDR3 is TGCGCCAGCAGCTTGGCCATTCCTGGACAGGGAAGCAATGAGCAGTTCTTC. As protein: CASSLAIPGQGSNEQFF.

The V gene is TRBV29-1, the J gene TRBJ2-5; perhaps D is TRBD1 or TRBD2 (5 bases each). V was cut by 5 bases and J by 12 bases, with 13 bases left in between. The CDR3 extends over 10 amino acids. Per the germline V gene, CDR1 is SQVTM and CDR2 is ANQGSEA. CDR3: CSVIGTDKYF. CDR3 nucleotides: TGCAGCGTTATAGGGACGGACAAGTACTTC. Looking up the rest from reference TRBV29-1 and TRBJ2-5 gives the full variable domain: SAVISQKPSRDICQRGTSLTIQCQVDSQVTMMFWYRQQPGQSLTLIATANQGSEATYESGFVIDKFPISRPNLTFSTLTVSNMSPEDSSIYLCSVIGTDKYFGPGTRLLVL.

This chain links TRBV2 with TRBJ2-5; 11 bases are shared with TRBD2. J gave up 5 bases and V 6 bases, and 8 bases lay outside the gene matches. The germline CDR1 and CDR2 sequences are SNHLY and FYNNEI. The CDR3 runs 15 residues. The CDR3 DNA is TGTGCCAGCAGCATGACTAGCGGGGTTGGGGAGACCCAGTACTTC. It translates to CASSMTSGVGETQYF.

The chain couples TRBV28 to TRBJ2-7; no clear D. This CDR3 has 13 amino acids. With 7 bases removed from V and 0 bases from J, the gap between germline ends came to 10 bases. Germline assignment: CDR1 MDHEN and CDR2 SYDVKM. The CDR3 nucleotides read TGTGCCAGCACTCTGACCCCCTCCTACGAGCAGTACTTC. It is translated as CASTLTPSYEQYF.

The J gene is TRBJ1-2, the V gene TRBV5-1; perhaps TRBD1 as D (5 bases). This CDR3 spans 15 amino acids. V shed 1 base and J shed 8 bases, with 18 bases lying between them. The germline V gene has CDR1 SGHRS and CDR2 YFSETQ. CDR3 residues: CASSLFLDTVGGYTF. The CDR3 DNA follows: TGCGCCAGCAGCTTGTTTCTGGACACGGTGGGAGGCTACACCTTC.

The chain links TRBV20-1 to TRBJ2-3; D perhaps matches TRBD2 (7 bases). V was shortened by 0 bases and J by 0 bases, with 19 bases between the two germline ends. The CDR3 sequence is 18 residues long. From germline, CDR1 is DFQATT and CDR2 SNEGSKA (reference sequence). The CDR3 nucleotides are TGCAGTGCTAGAGATGGGAGGGGGGGGGCTGTGAGCACAGATACGCAGTATTTT. This translates into CSARDGRGGAVSTDTQYF.

The V and J genes are TRBV30 and TRBJ2-7; 9 nucleotides agree with TRBD2. Per germline, CDR1 GTSNPN and CDR2 SVGIG (reference sequence). V shed 4 bases, J shed 0 bases, and the junction held 13 bases outside the gene matches. The CDR3 is made up of 17 amino acids. The CDR3 region is CAWTPKGLAGSSYEQYF. CDR3 nucleotide sequence: TGTGCCTGGACTCCCAAGGGGCTAGCGGGGAGCTCCTACGAGCAGTACTTC. The full variable domain, completed using reference TRBV30 and TRBJ2-7, is SQTIHQWPATLVQPVGSPLSLECTVEGTSNPNLYWYRQAAGRGLQLLFYSVGIGQISSEVPQNLSASRPQDRQFILSSKKLLLSDSGFYLCAWTPKGLAGSSYEQYFGPGTRLTVT.

The V call is TRBV6-4, the J call TRBJ1-3; the D gene is possibly TRBD1 (6 bases). Per the germline V gene, CDR1 is MRHNA and CDR2 is SNTAGT. The CDR3 has 16 residues. V lost 0 bases and J lost 9, with 18 bases in between. The CDR3 DNA sequence: TGTGCCAGCAGTGACTCTATCAGGGGAGGATCAAGCACCATATATTTT. Protein sequence: CASSDSIRGGSSTIYF.

The chain uses TRBV27 and TRBJ1-1; D is possibly TRBD1 (6 bases). Germline V gene lookup returns CDR1 MNHEY and CDR2 SMNVEV (reference sequence). V lost 4 bases to trimming and J lost 6 bases, with 12 bases between them. There are 13 residues in the CDR3. The DNA of the CDR3 is TGTGCCAGCAGTTCGGCGGGGGCTTCTGAAGCTTTCTTT. Translation gives CASSSAGASEAFF.

As concerns this clonotype: At one boundary the junction diverges from the germline segment, which might be a read error. V gene TRBV27 combines with J gene TRBJ2-1; 7 nucleotides line up with TRBD2. The germline CDR1 and CDR2 sequences are MNHEY and SMNVEV (reference sequence). The CDR3 spans 13 residues. The DNA of the CDR3 is TGTGCCAGCAGTTTAATCGGGAGGTCCAAGCTGGCCTTC. It encodes CASSLIGRSKLAF.

The chain uses TRBV5-4 and TRBJ2-5; 8 positions agree with TRBD1. The CDR3 spans 17 residues. Germline V gives CDR1 SGHNT, CDR2 YYREEE (reference sequence). J lost 5 bases, V lost 2 bases, and 14 bases had no gene match. CDR3 in DNA: TGTGCCAGCAGCTTCGGACAGGGCCGCTCGAAGTTGGAGACCCAGTACTTC. It yields the protein CASSFGQGRSKLETQYF.

This chain links TRBV7-6 with TRBJ2-2; D unclear. The CDR3 extends over 14 amino acids. Trimming shortened V by 2 bases and J by 7 bases, and 11 bases separated the two germline ends. Germline V gene data show CDR1 as SGHVS and CDR2 as FNYEAQ. The CDR3: CASSLIAAGGELFF. The CDR3 bases are TGTGCCAGCAGCTTAATAGCCGCCGGCGGGGAGCTGTTTTTT.

The table lists this clonotype with a count of one. V usage is TRBV16 and J usage is TRBJ1-2, with D possibly being TRBD1 (5 bases). V gave up 4 bases and J gave up 2 bases, with 11 bases separating them. The CDR3 runs to 14 residues. In germline, CDR1 is KGHSY, CDR2 FQNENV. The chain's CDR3 is CASSRGAANYGYTF. DNA of the CDR3: TGTGCCAGCAGCCGAGGGGCTGCGAACTATGGCTACACCTTC.

The chain employs TRBV6-1 and TRBJ2-2; 9 positions match TRBD1. V lost 6 bases and J lost 3; bases outside the gene matches: 5. Germline-derived CDR1 and CDR2 are MNHNS and SASEGT. CDR3 length equals 15 residues. CDR3 region: CASRITGGDTGELFF. The CDR3 DNA reads as TGTGCCAGCAGGATAACAGGGGGCGACACCGGGGAGCTGTTTTTT.

J is TRBJ1-1 and V is TRBV12-3 or TRBV12-4; TRBD1 agrees at 10 bases. CDR3 size: 13 residues. Germline trimming cut 6 bases from V and 8 bases from J; bases unmatched to any gene: 6. The DNA of the CDR3 is TGTGCCAGCAGCCTGACAGGGGGCGGAGAAGCTTTCTTT. Amino acids: CASSLTGGGEAFF.